This T cell receptor (beta chain) originates from a study of T cell responses to AZD1222 COVID-19 vaccine. Looking at the study overall: Pooling covered second doses at about 4 or about 12 weeks. Study findings and constraints: Baseline testing showed seropositivity in only 6 or 7 AZD1222 recipients. Clonal diversity was possibly underestimated, and the donors were mostly white British, with more females.

Comments on this clone: Antigen specificity is unknown.

Clones were sequenced by immunoSEQ multiplex PCR, and TCRdb holds only the in-frame ones, with some missing. Found here are some 140,000 clones, more than 85% of them singletons; the top ten hold around 3%. This CDR3 comprises 14 residues. Trimming removed 0 bases at V and 5 bases at J, with 11 bases between. Germline CDR1 and CDR2: SGHDT and YYEEEE. This sequence originates from an adult in good health. Here the sequenced sample was peripheral blood, taken on day 0 of AZD1222 vaccination. This chain joins TRBV5-6 and TRBJ2-5, with unresolved D. The CDR3 region has the DNA TGTGCCAGCAGCTTGGCTCTAGGGCGGGAGACCCAGTACTTC. This sequence encodes CASSLALGRETQYF.